Listed below are T cell receptor beta chains from one sample, sequenced in a study of blood T cell repertoires in COVID-19. The table came from immunoSEQ multiplex PCR; TCRdb's copy has only in-frame clones and leaves some out. In the table there are 500,000 to 600,000 clones, 85% to 90% of which are singletons. Material for sequencing was peripheral blood. All receptors come from a woman in her forties or fifties with COVID-19, enrolled during active disease. The CDR3 runs from the conserved cysteine through the conserved F or W. A D gene is named only where the DNA matches it firmly. The size entry is marked missing in some rows and otherwise reads once, few, many or a size class.

>15|TRBV5-1|-|-|TRBJ1-2
TGCGCCAGCACACGGGACACCTACCTTAACTATGGCTACACCTTC
CASTRDTYLNYGYTF
>13|TRBV27|-|-|TRBJ2-7
TGTGCCAGCAGGGCGGGGCCAACCTACGAGCAGTACTTC
CASRAGPTYEQYF
>14|TRBV5-8|-|-|TRBJ1-4
TGTGCCAGCAGCTTGAGAGCAACTAATGAAAAACTGTTTTTT
CASSLRATNEKLFF
>15|TRBV4-2|-|-|TRBJ1-4
TGTGCCAGCAGCCAGGAGGGGCCCCGGAATGAAAAACTGTTTTTT
CASSQEGPRNEKLFF
>15|TRBV25-1|-|-|TRBJ1-4
TGTGCCAGCAGTGAATCGAACGTAGGGGATGAAAAACTGTTTTTT
CASSESNVGDEKLFF
>15|TRBV6-5|-|-|TRBJ1-1
TGTGCCAGCCTTCGGCACCTCAGAGGGAGCACTGAAGCTTTCTTT
CASLRHLRGSTEAFF
>12|TRBV6-5|-|-|TRBJ1-4
TGTGCCAGCAATTCCGGGGAAGAAAAACTGTTTTTT
CASNSGEEKLFF
>15|TRBV19|-|-|TRBJ2-2
TGTGCCAGTAGTATAGGGGGCGCGGACACCGGGGAGCTGTTTTTT
CASSIGGADTGELFF
>16|TRBV30|-|-|TRBJ2-7
TGTGCCTGGAGTGCCCAATTGGGACACCCTCAGAGCGAGCAGTACTTC
CAWSAQLGHPQSEQYF
>15|TRBV2|TRBD1|-|TRBJ1-6
TGTGCCAGCAGTGGGGGGGACAGGGGAGATTCACCCCTCCACTTT
CASSGGDRGDSPLHF
>14|TRBV6-1|TRBD1|-|TRBJ2-7
TGTGCCTCCCAGGGGACAGGGCAAGGAAGCGAGCAGTACTTC
CASQGTGQGSEQYF
>11|TRBV3-1/TRBV3-2|-|-|TRBJ1-2
TGTGCCAGCAGCTCCTACGTAGGCTACACCTTC
CASSSYVGYTF
>12|TRBV11-1|-|-|TRBJ1-1
TGTGCCAGCAGCCTACGGAACACTGAAGCTTTCTTT
CASSLRNTEAFF
>14|TRBV5-1|TRBD2|-|TRBJ2-3
TGCGCCAGCAGCTCCGGACTAGCTGTAGATACGCAGTATTTT
CASSSGLAVDTQYF
>13|TRBV6-5|-|-|TRBJ1-5
TGTGCCAGCGGTCGGGGTCGCAATCAGCCCCAGCATTTT
CASGRGRNQPQHF
>15|TRBV5-1|-|once|TRBJ2-7
TGCGCCAGCAGCTTGGTCGCGGGGACCCCCCACGAGCAGTACTTC
CASSLVAGTPHEQYF
>14|TRBV5-1|TRBD1|-|TRBJ1-2
TGCGCCAGCAGCTCGGGACAGGGGGACTATGGCTACACCTTC
CASSSGQGDYGYTF
>15|TRBV28|TRBD1|-|TRBJ2-7
TGTGCCATCCTAGGGAGACAGGGTAGTAGCAACGAGCAGTACTTC
CAILGRQGSSNEQYF
>16|TRBV5-6|-|-|TRBJ2-3
TGTGCCAGCAGCTTGGAGGGGCACGAGGGCACAGATACGCAGTATTTT
CASSLEGHEGTDTQYF
>11|TRBV30|-|few|TRBJ1-1
TGTGCCTGGGTGGCTAACACTGAAGCTTTCTTT
CAWVANTEAFF
>15|TRBV9|-|-|TRBJ2-5
TGTGCCAGCAGCGTAGAGGCTAGTGACCAAGAGACCCAGTACTTC
CASSVEASDQETQYF
>14|TRBV6-4|-|-|TRBJ1-6
TGTGCCAGCCGGGAGGGCTCCTATAATTCACCCCTCCACTTT
CASREGSYNSPLHF
>12|TRBV28|-|few|TRBJ1-6
TGTGCCAGCAGTTTCCGGGTTTCACCCCTCCACTTT
CASSFRVSPLHF
>14|TRBV6-5|-|-|TRBJ2-7
TGTGCCAGCAGTTACTCGAGACAGGCCCTCGAGCAGTACTTC
CASSYSRQALEQYF
>11|TRBV30|-|-|TRBJ1-2
TGTGCCGGTGACAGTTTTTATGGCTACACCTTC
CAGDSFYGYTF
>12|TRBV3-1/TRBV3-2|-|-|TRBJ2-7
TGTGCCAGCAGCCATAGCTCCTACGAGCAGTACTTC
CASSHSSYEQYF
>16|TRBV9|-|-|TRBJ2-2
TGTGCCAGCAGCCGGGTTGGGGGCCATGACACCGGGGAGCTGTTTTTT
CASSRVGGHDTGELFF
>14|TRBV5-1|TRBD2|-|TRBJ2-1
TGCGCCAGCAGCCCGGGACTAGCGGGGAATGAGCAGTTCTTC
CASSPGLAGNEQFF
>16|TRBV5-6|TRBD1|-|TRBJ1-5
TGTGCCAGCAGCTACGGGACAGGGGGTAGCAATCAGCCCCAGCATTTT
CASSYGTGGSNQPQHF
>14|TRBV6-1|-|-|TRBJ2-7
TGTGCCAGCAGTGAGAGACAGCTATCCTACGAGCAGTACTTC
CASSERQLSYEQYF
>16|TRBV28|-|-|TRBJ2-1
TGTGCCAGCAGTTTTACTGGGGCGGTCCCGCTAAGGGGGCAGTTCTTC
CASSFTGAVPLRGQFF
>14|TRBV6-4|-|-|TRBJ2-1
TGTGCCAGCAGTGGAAGTTGGCGGAGCAATGAGCAGTTCTTC
CASSGSWRSNEQFF
>15|TRBV6-5|TRBD1|-|TRBJ1-1
TGTGCCAGCAGGTCCGGGACAGGGAACGTCTTTGAAGCTTTCTTT
CASRSGTGNVFEAFF
>13|TRBV12-5|-|-|TRBJ2-7
TGTGCTAGTGGTTTGAACAGGGACTACGAGCAGTACTTC
CASGLNRDYEQYF
>13|TRBV10-1|-|-|TRBJ1-3
TGCGCCAGCAGTGACAACTCTGGAAACACCATATATTTT
CASSDNSGNTIYF
>11|TRBV20-1|TRBD2|once|TRBJ2-1
TGCAGTGGCGGGGGGGGTAATGAGCAGTTCTTC
CSGGGGNEQFF
>14|TRBV9|TRBD1|-|TRBJ1-3
TGTGCCAGCAGCTTGGGACAGCCTGGAAACACCATATATTTT
CASSLGQPGNTIYF
>14|TRBV2|TRBD1|-|TRBJ1-1
TGTGCCAGCAGATTAGACAGGGGGAACACTGAAGCTTTCTTT
CASRLDRGNTEAFF
>16|TRBV6-6|-|-|TRBJ2-3
TGTGCCAGCAGCCCCTCCTTGAGTCCCAGCACAGATACGCAGTATTTT
CASSPSLSPSTDTQYF
>14|TRBV9|-|-|TRBJ1-1
TGTGCCAGCAGCCCTGAGGGGGGGAACCCTGAAGCTTTCTTT
CASSPEGGNPEAFF
>15|TRBV18|TRBD1|-|TRBJ2-7
TGTGCCAGCTCACAACAGCCGGGACAGACCTACGAGCAGTACTTC
CASSQQPGQTYEQYF
>13|TRBV10-3|-|-|TRBJ1-2
TGTGCCATCAGTGGGGTCAGCGGATATGGCTACACCTTC
CAISGVSGYGYTF
>13|TRBV10-1|-|-|TRBJ2-3
TGCGCCAGCTCCAGGACAAGCACAGATACGCAGTATTTT
CASSRTSTDTQYF
>12|TRBV19|-|-|TRBJ1-1
TGTGCCAGTTCAGGGTATGTGACTGAAGCTTTCTTT
CASSGYVTEAFF
>16|TRBV19|-|-|TRBJ1-3
TGTGCCAGTAGTACAAAGGATTTCCCGAGGAGGAACACCATATATTTT
CASSTKDFPRRNTIYF
>16|TRBV5-4|TRBD1|-|TRBJ2-2
TGTGCCAGCAGCAGACCGGGACAGTTAAACACCGGGGAGCTGTTTTTT
CASSRPGQLNTGELFF